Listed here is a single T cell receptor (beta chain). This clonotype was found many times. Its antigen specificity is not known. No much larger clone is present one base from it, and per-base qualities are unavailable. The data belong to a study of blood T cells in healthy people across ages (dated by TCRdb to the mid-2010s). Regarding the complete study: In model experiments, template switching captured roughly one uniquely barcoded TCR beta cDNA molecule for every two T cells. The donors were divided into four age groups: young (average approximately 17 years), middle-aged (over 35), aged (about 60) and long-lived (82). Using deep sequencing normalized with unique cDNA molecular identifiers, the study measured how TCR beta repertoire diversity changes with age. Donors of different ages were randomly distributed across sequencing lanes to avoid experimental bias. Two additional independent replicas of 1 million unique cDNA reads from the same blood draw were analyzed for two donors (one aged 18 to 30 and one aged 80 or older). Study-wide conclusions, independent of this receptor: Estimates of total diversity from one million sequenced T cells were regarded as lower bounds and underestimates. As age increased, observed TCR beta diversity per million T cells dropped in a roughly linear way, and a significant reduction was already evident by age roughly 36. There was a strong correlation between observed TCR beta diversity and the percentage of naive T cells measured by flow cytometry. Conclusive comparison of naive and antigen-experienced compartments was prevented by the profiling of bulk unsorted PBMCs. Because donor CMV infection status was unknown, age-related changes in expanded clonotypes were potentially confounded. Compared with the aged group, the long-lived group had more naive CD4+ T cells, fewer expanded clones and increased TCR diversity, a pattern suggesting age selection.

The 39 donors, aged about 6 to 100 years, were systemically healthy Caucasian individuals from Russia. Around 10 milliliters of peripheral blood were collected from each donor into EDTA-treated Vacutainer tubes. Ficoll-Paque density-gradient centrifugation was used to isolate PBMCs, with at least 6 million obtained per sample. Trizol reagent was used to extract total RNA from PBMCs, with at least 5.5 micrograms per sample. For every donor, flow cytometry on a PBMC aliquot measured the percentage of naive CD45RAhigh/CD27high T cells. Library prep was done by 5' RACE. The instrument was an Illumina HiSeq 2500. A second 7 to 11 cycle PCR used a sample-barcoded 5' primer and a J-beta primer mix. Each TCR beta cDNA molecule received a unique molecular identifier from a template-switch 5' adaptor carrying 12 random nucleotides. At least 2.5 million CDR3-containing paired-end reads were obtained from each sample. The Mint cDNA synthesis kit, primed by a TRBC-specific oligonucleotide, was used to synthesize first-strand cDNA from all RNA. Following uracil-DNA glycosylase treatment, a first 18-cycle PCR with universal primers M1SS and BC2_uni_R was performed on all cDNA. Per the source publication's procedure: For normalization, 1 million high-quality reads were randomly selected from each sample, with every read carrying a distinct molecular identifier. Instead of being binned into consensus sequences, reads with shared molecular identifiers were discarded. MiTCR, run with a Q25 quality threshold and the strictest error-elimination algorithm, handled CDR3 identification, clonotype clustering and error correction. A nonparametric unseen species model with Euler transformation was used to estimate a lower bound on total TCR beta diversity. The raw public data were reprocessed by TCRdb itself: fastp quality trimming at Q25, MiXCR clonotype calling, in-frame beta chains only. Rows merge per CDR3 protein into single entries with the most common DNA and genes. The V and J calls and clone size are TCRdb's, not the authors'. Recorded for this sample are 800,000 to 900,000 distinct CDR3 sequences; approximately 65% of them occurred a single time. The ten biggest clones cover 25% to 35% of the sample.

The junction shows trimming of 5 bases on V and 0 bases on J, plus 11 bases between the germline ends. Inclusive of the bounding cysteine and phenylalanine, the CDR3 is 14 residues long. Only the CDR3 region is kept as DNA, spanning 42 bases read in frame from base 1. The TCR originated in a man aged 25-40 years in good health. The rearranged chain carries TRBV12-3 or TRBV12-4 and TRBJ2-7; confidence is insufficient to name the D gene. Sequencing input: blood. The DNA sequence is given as TGTGCCAGCAGTCCCGGAAGGGACTCCTACGAGCAGTACTTC. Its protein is CASSPGRDSYEQYF.